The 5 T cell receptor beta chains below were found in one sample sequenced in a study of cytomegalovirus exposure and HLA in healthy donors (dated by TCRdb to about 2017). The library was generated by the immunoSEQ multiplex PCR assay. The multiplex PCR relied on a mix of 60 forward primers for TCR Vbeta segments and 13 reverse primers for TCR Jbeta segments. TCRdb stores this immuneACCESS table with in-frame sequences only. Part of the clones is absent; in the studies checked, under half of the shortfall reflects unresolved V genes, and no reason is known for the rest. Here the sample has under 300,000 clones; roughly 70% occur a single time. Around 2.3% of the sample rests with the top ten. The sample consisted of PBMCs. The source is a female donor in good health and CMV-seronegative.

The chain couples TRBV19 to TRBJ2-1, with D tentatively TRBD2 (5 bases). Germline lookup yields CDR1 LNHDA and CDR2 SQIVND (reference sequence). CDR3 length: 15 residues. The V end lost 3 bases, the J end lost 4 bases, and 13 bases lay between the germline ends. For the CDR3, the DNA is TGTGCCAGTAGTATCCGGGATGAACCATACAATGAGCAGTTCTTC. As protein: CASSIRDEPYNEQFF.

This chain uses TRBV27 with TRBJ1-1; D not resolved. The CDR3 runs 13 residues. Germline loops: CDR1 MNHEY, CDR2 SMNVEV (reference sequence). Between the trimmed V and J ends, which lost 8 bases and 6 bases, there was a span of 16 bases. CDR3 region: CASRAGMDPEAFF. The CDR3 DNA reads TGTGCCAGCCGTGCGGGAATGGATCCTGAAGCTTTCTTT.

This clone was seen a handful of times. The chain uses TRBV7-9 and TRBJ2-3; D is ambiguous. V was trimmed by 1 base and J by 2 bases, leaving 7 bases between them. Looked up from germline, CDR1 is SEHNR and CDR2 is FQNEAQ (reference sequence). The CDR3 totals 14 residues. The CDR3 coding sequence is TGTGCCAGCAGCTTAGAGACTCACACAGATACGCAGTATTTT. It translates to CASSLETHTDTQYF.

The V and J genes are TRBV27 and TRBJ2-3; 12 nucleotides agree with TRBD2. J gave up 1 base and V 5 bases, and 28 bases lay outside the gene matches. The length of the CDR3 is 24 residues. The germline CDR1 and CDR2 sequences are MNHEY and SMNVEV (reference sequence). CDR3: CASSPGTGPSEVTSGSLGTDTQYF. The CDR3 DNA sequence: TGTGCCAGCAGTCCCGGGACAGGTCCTTCAGAAGTGACTAGCGGGAGTCTTGGCACAGATACGCAGTATTTT.

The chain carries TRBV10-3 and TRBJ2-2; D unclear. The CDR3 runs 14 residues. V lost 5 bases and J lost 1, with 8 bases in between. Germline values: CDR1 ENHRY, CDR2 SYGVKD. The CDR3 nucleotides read TGTGCCATCAGTACTCAGGAGAACACCGGGGAGCTGTTTTTT. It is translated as CAISTQENTGELFF.